This T cell receptor (beta chain) originates from a study of CD8 T cells in Susac syndrome. The wider study: Within the group of sequenced Susac syndrome patients, about six had active disease and eight were in remission. Patients with Susac syndrome were therapy-naive, on corticosteroids, or on intravenous immunoglobulin alone at blood draw.

Random hexamers were used to reverse transcribe an amount of roughly 0.45 to 1 ug RNA. An immunoSEQ multiplex PCR generated amplified TCR beta CDR3 products spanning 54 Vbeta and 13 Jbeta. TCRdb processed the immunoSEQ multiplex PCR reads anew with MiXCR; each CDR3 protein has one entry. The profile covers under 95,000 distinct CDR3 sequences, with 95% appearing a single time and more than 0.45% taken by the ten largest. With 0 bases removed from V and 3 bases from J, the gap between germline ends came to 12 bases. This CDR3 spans 15 amino acids. Germline V gene sequence: CDR1 LGHNA, CDR2 YSLEER. Negative isolation was used for CD8+ and CD4+ T cells and FACS enrichment for TEMRA cells.

The clonotype originates from a human donor with Susac syndrome. The chain links TRBV4-3 to TRBJ2-7; D gene unclear. Material for sequencing was CD8+ T cells from PBMCs. The CDR3 nucleotides read TGCGCCAGCAGCCAAGACAGGTCAGATAACTACGAGCAGTACTTC. It is translated as CASSQDRSDNYEQYF.